This T cell receptor (beta chain) was captured by sequencing in a study of shared clonotypes between healthy human individuals. Generated by immunoSEQ multiplex PCR, the TCRdb table keeps only in-frame clones and is missing some. The profile shows 2 million to 2.5 million clones, 85% to 95% of them singletons. With respect to this clone: Other DNA sequences in this specimen translate into the identical CDR3.

The TCR originated in a man aged 18-30 years in good health. Some clones in this sample may be carry-over from other donors' samples. The sequencing sample was made of naive CD4+ T cells from PBMCs. Subset in this sample: CD45RA+ positively selected.

CDR3 nucleotide sequence: TGTGCCAGCAGCGCAGGGGGAGAGCAGTACTTC. This sequence encodes CASSAGGEQYF. The rearrangement uses TRBV9 and TRBJ2-7; 7 positions agree with TRBD1. The CDR3 has 11 amino acids. CDR1 and CDR2 (germline): SGDLS, YYNGEE. The V gene end was trimmed by 3 bases and the J gene end by 7 bases; junction bases not matched to a gene: 1.